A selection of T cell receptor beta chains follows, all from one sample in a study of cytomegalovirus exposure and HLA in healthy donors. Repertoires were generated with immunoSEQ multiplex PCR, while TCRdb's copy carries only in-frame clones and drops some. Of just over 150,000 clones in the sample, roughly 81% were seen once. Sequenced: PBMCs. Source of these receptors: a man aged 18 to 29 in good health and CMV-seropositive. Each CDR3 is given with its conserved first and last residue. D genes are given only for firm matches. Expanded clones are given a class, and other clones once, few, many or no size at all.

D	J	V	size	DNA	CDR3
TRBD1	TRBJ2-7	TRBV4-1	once	TGCGCCAGCAGCCAAGAGACAGGGGGCCCCTACGAGCAGTACTTC	CASSQETGGPYEQYF
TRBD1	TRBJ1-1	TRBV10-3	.	TGTGCCATCAGTGAGTCCCTGGACAGGGGACGAACTGAAGCTTTCTTT	CAISESLDRGRTEAFF
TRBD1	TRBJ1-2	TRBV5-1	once	TGCGCCAGCAGTCGTACTGGACAGGGAAGCTATGGCTACACCTTC	CASSRTGQGSYGYTF
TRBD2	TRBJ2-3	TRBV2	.	TGTGCCAGCAGTGAACTAGCGGGCTACACAGATACGCAGTATTTT	CASSELAGYTDTQYF
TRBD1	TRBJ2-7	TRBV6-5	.	TGTGCCAGCTCCCTGGGACAGGGGACCTACGAGCAGTACTTC	CASSLGQGTYEQYF
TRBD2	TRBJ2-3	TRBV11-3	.	TGTGCCAGCAGCCCGGGGGTAGCGGGAGGGACAGATACGCAGTATTTT	CASSPGVAGGTDTQYF
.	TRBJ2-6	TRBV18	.	TGTGCCAGCTCCCCCGTGGGACACCTCTCTGGCGCCAACGTCCTGACTTTC	CASSPVGHLSGANVLTF
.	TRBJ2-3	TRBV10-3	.	TGTGCCATCAGGGACTCAAACACAGATACGCAGTATTTT	CAIRDSNTDTQYF
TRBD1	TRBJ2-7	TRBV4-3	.	TGCGCCAGCAGCCAAATAATAACCGGGACAGGGATGTACGAGCAGTACTTC	CASSQIITGTGMYEQYF
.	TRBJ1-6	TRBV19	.	TGTGCCAGCGCTCCGGCAGGCTCACCCCTCCACTTT	CASAPAGSPLHF
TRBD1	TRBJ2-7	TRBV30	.	TGTGCCTGGAGCGGGACAGGTTTTGTCTACGAGCAGTACTTC	CAWSGTGFVYEQYF
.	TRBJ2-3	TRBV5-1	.	TGCGCCAGCAGCTTGGGGTATCTGGGGACTAGCACAGATACGCAGTATTTT	CASSLGYLGTSTDTQYF
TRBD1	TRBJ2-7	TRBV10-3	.	TGTGCCATCGGAGACAGGGGGTTGCACGAGCAGTACTTC	CAIGDRGLHEQYF
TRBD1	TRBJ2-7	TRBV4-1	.	TGCGCCAGCAGCGTCGACTGGACAGGGGTTTACGAGCAGTACTTC	CASSVDWTGVYEQYF
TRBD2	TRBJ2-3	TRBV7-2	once	TGTGCCAGCAGCCCGGGACTAGCGGGGAACACAGATACGCAGTATTTT	CASSPGLAGNTDTQYF
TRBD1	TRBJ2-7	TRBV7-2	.	TGTGCCAGCAGCTTTGACCCGGACAGGGGATCAAACGAGCAGTACTTC	CASSFDPDRGSNEQYF
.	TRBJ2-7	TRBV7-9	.	TGTGCCAGCAGCCCACAACCCTACGAGCAGTACTTC	CASSPQPYEQYF
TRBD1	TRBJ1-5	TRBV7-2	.	TGTGCCAGCAGCTTTTTACCGGGACAGTTATATAGCAATCAGCCCCAGCATTTT	CASSFLPGQLYSNQPQHF
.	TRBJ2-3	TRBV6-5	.	TGTGCCAGCAAGACTGGTTTATCCACAGATACGCAGTATTTT	CASKTGLSTDTQYF
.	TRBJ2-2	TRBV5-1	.	TGCGCCAGCAGCCTGCGAGGGACTGAAAAAACCGGGGAGCTGTTTTTT	CASSLRGTEKTGELFF
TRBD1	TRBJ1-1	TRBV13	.	TGTGCCAGCAGCGGAGGGGGCCCGAACACTGAAGCTTTCTTT	CASSGGGPNTEAFF
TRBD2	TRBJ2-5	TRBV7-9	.	TGTGCCAGCAGCGCCACCCTAGCGGGGGCGGCCCAGTACTTC	CASSATLAGAAQYF
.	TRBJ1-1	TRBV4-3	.	TGCGCCAGCAGCCAAGTTCAGAGAGCGGAGGGCCCCTCTGAAGCTTTCTTT	CASSQVQRAEGPSEAFF
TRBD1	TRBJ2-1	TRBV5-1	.	TGCGCCAGCCGACGTGGACAGGGGTATTCCTACAATGAGCAGTTCTTC	CASRRGQGYSYNEQFF
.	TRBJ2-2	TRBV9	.	TGTGCCAGCAGCGTAGCCGACTACACCGGGGAGCTGTTTTTT	CASSVADYTGELFF
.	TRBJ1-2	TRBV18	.	TGTGCCAGCTCACCTGACAAAAACTATGGCTACACCTTC	CASSPDKNYGYTF
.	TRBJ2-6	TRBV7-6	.	TGTGCCAGTTCGAGCTCTGGGGCCAACGTCCTGACTTTC	CASSSSGANVLTF
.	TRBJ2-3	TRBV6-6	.	TGTGCCTCCCGGGGCGGGGAGTTCACAGATACGCAGTATTTT	CASRGGEFTDTQYF
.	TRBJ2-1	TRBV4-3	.	TGCGCCAGCAGCCTCGGGACATCGAGCTCCTACAATGAGCAGTTCTTC	CASSLGTSSSYNEQFF
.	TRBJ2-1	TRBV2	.	TGTGCCAGCAAACTTACCCAAGCGGATGAGCAGTTCTTC	CASKLTQADEQFF
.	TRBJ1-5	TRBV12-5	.	TGTGCTAGTGGTTTAAGCCTCAATCAGCCCCAGCATTTT	CASGLSLNQPQHF
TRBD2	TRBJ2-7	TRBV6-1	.	TGTGCCAGCAGTTTCGGGGGGAACTACGAGCAGTACTTC	CASSFGGNYEQYF
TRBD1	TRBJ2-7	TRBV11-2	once	TGTGCCAGCACCTTAGACGGGACAGGGTTATACGAGCAGTACTTC	CASTLDGTGLYEQYF
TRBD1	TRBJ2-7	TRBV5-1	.	TGCGCCAGCAGCCCAGGACAGGGAGGTTACGAGCAGTACTTC	CASSPGQGGYEQYF
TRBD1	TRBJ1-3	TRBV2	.	TGTGCCAGCAGCGGGACAGGGGCCGGGAGAAACACCATATATTTT	CASSGTGAGRNTIYF
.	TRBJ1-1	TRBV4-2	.	TGTGCCAGCAGCCAGCTAAACCTCCGGGAGAACACTGAAGCTTTCTTT	CASSQLNLRENTEAFF
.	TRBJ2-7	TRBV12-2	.	TGTGCAAGTCGCTTAGCGTTGGCAGGGGGCTTCGAGCAGTACTTC	CASRLALAGGFEQYF
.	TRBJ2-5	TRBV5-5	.	TGTGCCAGCAGCTTCCCAGGGGGGAACGAAGAGACCCAGTACTTC	CASSFPGGNEETQYF
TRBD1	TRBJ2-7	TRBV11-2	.	TGTGCCAGCAGCGCCCGGGGACAGGCCTACGAGCAGTACTTC	CASSARGQAYEQYF
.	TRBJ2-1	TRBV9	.	TGTGCCAGCAGCCGCGACGACGCCGTTATGGGGGGTAAAGGCTCCTACAATGAGCAGTTCTTC	CASSRDDAVMGGKGSYNEQFF
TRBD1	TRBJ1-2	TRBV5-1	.	TGCGCCAGCAGCTTGGCGGGCAGGGGGCTCTCCGCTAACTATGGCTACACCTTC	CASSLAGRGLSANYGYTF
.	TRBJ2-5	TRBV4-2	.	TGTGCCAGCAGCCAAGATTATCGAGGGACCCAGTACTTC	CASSQDYRGTQYF
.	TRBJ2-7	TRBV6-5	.	TGTGCCAGCAGGCCGACAGTCTCGAGCTCCTACGAGCAGTACTTC	CASRPTVSSSYEQYF
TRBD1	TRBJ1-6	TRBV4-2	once	TGTGCCAGCAGCCAAGATTGGGCGGGTGGGACAGGGCGCGTTTCGGGTAATTCACCCCTCCACTTT	CASSQDWAGGTGRVSGNSPLHF
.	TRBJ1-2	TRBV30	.	TGTGCCTGGAGCCAGGACAGAGCTAACTATGGCTACACCTTC	CAWSQDRANYGYTF
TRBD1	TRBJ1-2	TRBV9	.	TGTGCCAGCAGCGTAGGGGACAGGACCCTTGGCTACACCTTC	CASSVGDRTLGYTF
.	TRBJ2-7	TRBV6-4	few	TGTGCCAGCAGTGAACCACAGGGCTACGAGCAGTACTTC	CASSEPQGYEQYF
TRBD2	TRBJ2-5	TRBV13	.	TGTGCCAGCAGCCCAAGTCGTAGCGGGGGGCTGGGGACCCAGTACTTC	CASSPSRSGGLGTQYF
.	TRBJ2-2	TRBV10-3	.	TGTGCCATCGGTAGTCCGCTCACCGGGGAGCTGTTTTTT	CAIGSPLTGELFF
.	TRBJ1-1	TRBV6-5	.	TGTGCCAGCAGTGAGGGACAAGGGAGCACTGAAGCTTTCTTT	CASSEGQGSTEAFF
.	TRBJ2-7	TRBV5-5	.	TGTGCCAGCAGCTGGACTGGGGTCTACGAGCAGTACTTC	CASSWTGVYEQYF
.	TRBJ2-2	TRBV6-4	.	TGTGCCAGCAGCACGACAGGCGACACCGGGGAGCTGTTTTTT	CASSTTGDTGELFF
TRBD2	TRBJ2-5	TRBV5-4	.	TGTGCCAGCAGCTTGGGGACTAGCGGACAAGAGACCCAGTACTTC	CASSLGTSGQETQYF